The next 31 T cell receptor beta chains were all read from a single sample in a study of sequential checkpoint blockade in melanoma. Measured with immunoSEQ multiplex PCR; TCRdb has only the in-frame clones, and not every one. This sample has about 35,000 clones, with roughly 81% found just once. As for treatment: randomized to nivolumab then ipilimumab (arm A) or the reverse (arm B). Material: CD8+ T cells sorted from blood (inferred from file names), obtained from a patient given nivolumab and ipilimumab in sequence. These receptors originate from a human donor with melanoma.

The V gene is TRBV14, the J gene TRBJ1-1; 9 bases align to TRBD1. This CDR3 has 15 residues. CDR1 and CDR2 from the germline V gene are SGHDN and FVKESK. The V segment lost 6 bases and the J segment 0 bases; nucleotides outside the gene matches: 5. CDR3 in amino acids: CASSQDRGMNTEAFF. CDR3 bases: TGTGCCAGCAGTCAGGACAGGGGCATGAACACTGAAGCTTTCTTT.

The rearrangement uses TRBV11-3 and TRBJ1-2, with 8 bases aligning to TRBD1. The J segment lost 11 bases and the V segment lost 5 bases, leaving 10 bases of the junction unmatched. The germline V gene encodes CDR1 SGHNT and CDR2 YENEEA. The CDR3 has 13 residues. CDR3 DNA sequence: TGTGCCAGCAGCGGCCCAGGGGGCGAACGTTACACCTTC. Amino acids: CASSGPGGERYTF.

The chain couples TRBV7-8 to TRBJ2-2; D unclear. V was shortened by 7 bases and J by 5 bases, with 11 bases between the two germline ends. CDR1 SGHVS and CDR2 FQNEAQ come from the germline V gene. There are 13 residues in the CDR3. CDR3 sequence reads: CASKLGMTGELFF. CDR3 in DNA: TGTGCCAGCAAGTTGGGCATGACCGGGGAGCTGTTTTTT.

The rearrangement joins TRBV11-1 to TRBJ2-7, with 10 bases fitting TRBD1. From germline, CDR1 is SGHAT and CDR2 FQDESV (reference sequence). V gave up 4 bases and J gave up 4 bases; unmatched junction bases: 4. The CDR3 runs 14 residues. In DNA, the CDR3 is TGTGCCAGCAGCTCGGGACAGGGGAAGTACGAGCAGTACTTC. Translated: CASSSGQGKYEQYF.

The table lists this clone with a few counts. This sequence joins TRBV28 and TRBJ1-1; D call uncertain. Per germline, CDR1 MDHEN and CDR2 SYDVKM. V gave up 3 bases and J gave up 8 bases, with 19 bases separating them. The CDR3 has 15 amino acids. DNA of the CDR3: TGTGCCAGCAGTTTGGGCGGAGAGTGGGGAGGAGAAGCTTTCTTT. The encoded protein is CASSLGGEWGGEAFF.

This clone was observed once. The V gene is TRBV27, the J gene TRBJ2-3; 8 nucleotides align to TRBD2. Germline trimming cut 3 bases from V and 0 bases from J; bases unmatched to any gene: 11. This CDR3 has 18 amino acids. Per germline, CDR1 MNHEY and CDR2 SMNVEV (reference sequence). CDR3 residues: CASSFLGGALRSTDTQYF. CDR3 nucleotides: TGTGCCAGCAGTTTCCTCGGGGGGGCCCTCCGAAGCACAGATACGCAGTATTTT.

The chain carries TRBV5-1 and TRBJ2-5, with a tentative D call TRBD2 (5 bases). The assigned J gene may be wrong: the sequence end matches TRBJ2-7 better. The germline V gene has CDR1 SGHRS and CDR2 YFSETQ. CDR3 length: 13 amino acids. The CDR3 DNA reads as TGCGCCAGCAGCACCGGGGAGAACTACGAGCAGTACTTC. This sequence encodes CASSTGENYEQYF.

The chain recombines TRBV7-9 with TRBJ2-7, with 7 bases that match TRBD1. Germline values: CDR1 SEHNR, CDR2 FQNEAQ (reference sequence). The CDR3 is 12 amino acids. The V gene end was trimmed by 5 bases and the J gene end by 6 bases; junction bases not matched to a gene: 4. Here the CDR3 reads CASSPTGSEQYF. CDR3 nucleotide sequence: TGTGCCAGCAGCCCGACAGGGAGCGAGCAGTACTTC.

This clone has more than one count but fewer than ten. This chain joins TRBV28 and TRBJ2-5, with 9 bases that match TRBD2. The CDR3 loop spans 14 amino acids. J gave up 5 bases and V 6 bases, and 7 bases lay outside the gene matches. Per the germline V gene, CDR1 is MDHEN and CDR2 is SYDVKM. CDR3 DNA sequence: TGTGCCAGCAGAATAGCGGGAGAGTGGGAGACCCAGTACTTC. Protein: CASRIAGEWETQYF.

The table lists this clone with a few counts. The V and J genes are TRBV5-5 and TRBJ1-2; D is unresolved. The V end lost 4 bases, the J end lost 2 bases, and 18 bases lay between the germline ends. In germline, CDR1 is SGHKS, CDR2 YYEKEE (reference sequence). The CDR3 sequence is 16 residues long. CDR3 amino acids: CASSQAIRNLNYGYTF. CDR3 DNA: TGTGCCAGCAGCCAGGCCATTAGAAACCTAAACTATGGCTACACCTTC. The full variable domain, with the rest looked up from reference TRBV5-5 and TRBJ1-2, is DAGVTQSPTHLIKTRGQQVTLRCSPISGHKSVSWYQQVLGQGPQFIFQYYEKEERGRGNFPDRFSARQFPNYSSELNVNALLLGDSALYLCASSQAIRNLNYGYTFGSGTRLTVV.

This clone has a handful of counts. The chain has TRBV6-5 and TRBJ1-2; 12 bases fit TRBD1. The V gene's germline CDR1 is MNHEY and CDR2 SVGAGI. J gave up 8 bases and V 5 bases, and 6 bases lay outside the gene matches. This CDR3 is built from 14 residues. The CDR3 DNA sequence: TGTGCCAGCAGTCCCGGGACAGGGGGCAAAGGCTACACCTTC. Its protein product is CASSPGTGGKGYTF.

This clone is labeled medium-sized. The same CDR3 is also encoded by other DNA sequences in this sample. The gene calls are TRBV4-1 and TRBJ1-1; TRBD1 is a possible D gene (5 bases). Germline CDR1 and CDR2: MGHRA and YSYEKL. CDR3 length: 15 amino acids. Deletions cut 1 base from V and 0 bases from J, with 9 bases between. CDR3 DNA: TGCGCCAGCAGCCAAGGGGGACTGATGAACACTGAAGCTTTCTTT. Residues: CASSQGGLMNTEAFF.

This chain joins TRBV9 and TRBJ2-5; TRBD2 matches at 8 bases. V shed 0 bases and J 5 bases; nucleotides not matched to a gene: 9. This CDR3 is built from 16 residues. Germline V gene lookup returns CDR1 SGDLS and CDR2 YYNGEE. CDR3: CASSVEAGGRGETQYF. The CDR3 DNA reads TGTGCCAGCAGCGTAGAGGCGGGGGGTCGAGGGGAGACCCAGTACTTC.

This clone was detected a few times. The chain combines TRBV6-4 with TRBJ1-1; D is unresolved. V was clipped by 6 bases and J by 1 base, with 9 bases between them. There are 13 residues in the CDR3. Germline V lookup: CDR1 MRHNA, CDR2 SNTAGT. The CDR3 bases are TGTGCCAGCAGACAGTCCGAGAACACTGAAGCTTTCTTT. This encodes CASRQSENTEAFF.

The genes are TRBV2 and TRBJ2-3, with D maybe TRBD2 (6 bases). The CDR3 extends over 14 amino acids. CDR1 is SNHLY, CDR2 FYNNEI, per germline. The DNA of the CDR3 is TGTGTGTTAGCGGCGACCTCTAGCACAGATACGCAGTATTTT. Protein product: CVLAATSSTDTQYF.

This sequence joins TRBV19 and TRBJ1-5; 8 positions agree with TRBD1. After removal of 3 bases from V and 6 bases from J, the junction contained 10 bases not matched to a gene. The CDR3 is made up of 16 amino acids. Germline CDR1 reads LNHDA; CDR2 reads SQIVND (reference sequence). CDR3 residues: CASSITDRVRSQPQHF. The CDR3 nucleotides are TGTGCCAGTAGTATTACGGACAGGGTGAGGAGTCAGCCCCAGCATTTT.

The gene calls are TRBV5-6 and TRBJ2-7, with 7 bases matching TRBD1. V was pared by 5 bases and J by 7 bases, with 6 bases of the junction left unmatched. Germline V lookup: CDR1 SGHDT, CDR2 YYEEEE. CDR3 length equals 12 residues. The CDR3 is CASSYDRVEQYF. The CDR3 DNA is TGTGCCAGCAGTTACGACAGGGTTGAGCAGTACTTC.

The rearrangement joins TRBV9 to TRBJ1-1; D remains ambiguous. Germline V gene data show CDR1 as SGDLS and CDR2 as YYNGEE. This CDR3 has 15 residues. V lost 0 bases, J lost 0 bases, and 9 bases lay in between. The CDR3 region is CASSVGAGMNTEAFF. The CDR3 DNA is TGTGCCAGCAGCGTAGGGGCAGGTATGAACACTGAAGCTTTCTTT. Full variable domain (outside the CDR3, taken from reference TRBV9 and TRBJ1-1): DSGVTQTPKHLITATGQRVTLRCSPRSGDLSVYWYQQSLDQGLQFLIQYYNGEERAKGNILERFSAQQFPDLHSELNLSSLELGDSALYFCASSVGAGMNTEAFFGQGTRLTVV.

The genes are TRBV27 and TRBJ2-5; 11 nucleotides align to TRBD2. CDR3 length: 17 residues. With V trimmed by 3 bases and J by 4 bases, 10 bases remained unmatched. Looked up from germline, CDR1 is MNHEY and CDR2 is SMNVEV (reference sequence). CDR3 DNA sequence: TGTGCCAGCAGTTTTGGGGCTAGCGGGGGGACAGGAGAGACCCAGTACTTC. Translation gives CASSFGASGGTGETQYF.

This sequence joins TRBV7-9 and TRBJ2-7; no clear D. The CDR3 contains 14 residues. V was shortened by 1 base and J by 2 bases, with 9 bases between the two germline ends. Germline CDR1 and CDR2: SEHNR and FQNEAQ (reference sequence). CDR3 nucleotide sequence: TGTGCCAGCAGCTTAGAACAACAACCCTACGAGCAGTACTTC. It translates to CASSLEQQPYEQYF.

The J gene is TRBJ2-1, the V gene TRBV5-1; a possible D gene is TRBD1 (6 bases). The V gene's germline CDR1 is SGHRS and CDR2 YFSETQ. This CDR3 contains 14 residues. Trimming pared 2 bases from V and 4 bases from J, leaving 10 bases between. The CDR3 loop reads CASSLGTPYNEQFF. CDR3 DNA sequence: TGCGCCAGCAGCTTAGGGACACCTTACAATGAGCAGTTCTTC.

The DNA of the CDR3 is TGTGCCAGCAGCGGGACATTAACTTGGGGCTCACCCCTCCACTTT. The encoded protein is CASSGTLTWGSPLHF. The chain has TRBV13 and TRBJ1-6; D might be TRBD1 (6 bases). Germline-derived CDR1 and CDR2 are PRHDT and FYEKMQ (reference sequence). V was trimmed by 5 bases and J by 10 bases, leaving 18 bases between them. The CDR3 has 15 amino acids.

V usage is TRBV7-9 and J usage is TRBJ2-2; D uncertain. CDR3 length: 11 amino acids. The V end was cut by 1 base, the J end by 9 bases, with 3 bases between. The germline gives CDR1 SEHNR, CDR2 FQNEAQ (reference sequence). CDR3 in DNA: TGTGCCAGCAGCTTAGTCTGGGAGCTGTTTTTT. Its protein is CASSLVWELFF.

This clone has only one observation. V is TRBV19 and J is TRBJ2-3; 8 positions agree with TRBD2. Germline V gene sequence: CDR1 LNHDA, CDR2 SQIVND (reference sequence). There are 17 residues in the CDR3. J lost 2 bases, V lost 3 bases, and 10 bases had no gene match. The CDR3 DNA sequence: TGTGCCAGTAGTATGTCCGGGACTAGTGTTGACACAGATACGCAGTATTTT. Translated, it gives CASSMSGTSVDTDTQYF.

V and J are TRBV28 and TRBJ2-1; the match to TRBD2 covers 7 bases. CDR1 and CDR2 from the germline V gene are MDHEN and SYDVKM. This CDR3 has 13 residues. Losses at the gene ends were 2 bases for V and 6 bases for J; bases not matched to a gene: 1. DNA of the CDR3: TGTGCCAGCAGTTTACTAGCGGCCAATGAGCAGTTCTTC. Protein: CASSLLAANEQFF.

In the case of this clone: The junction does not match germline at one end; this may be a read error. This chain uses TRBV4-2 with TRBJ2-7; 8 bases are a match to TRBD1. Germline CDR1 and CDR2: LGHNA and YNFKEQ. There are 16 residues in the CDR3. The CDR3 region has the DNA TGTGCCAGCAGCCAAGAACGACAGGGGATGGCCTACGGGCAGTACTTC. Encoded protein: CASSQERQGMAYGQYF.

The rearrangement links TRBV28 to TRBJ2-5; a weak D match, TRBD2 (5 bases). With the DNA end fitting TRBJ2-7 better, the J assignment may be wrong. The CDR3 is made up of 13 amino acids. Germline V gene sequence: CDR1 MDHEN, CDR2 SYDVKM. CDR3 coding DNA: TGTGCCAGCAGTCCCCTTGAGACTAACGAGCAGTACTTC. Translation: CASSPLETNEQYF.

J is TRBJ1-1 and V is TRBV19, with no clear D. The CDR3 totals 12 residues. V was cut by 5 bases and J by 5 bases, with 9 bases left in between. Germline lookup yields CDR1 LNHDA and CDR2 SQIVND (reference sequence). CDR3 DNA sequence: TGTGCCAGTAGTCTGGGGAGGACTGAAGCTTTCTTT. It encodes CASSLGRTEAFF.

CDR3 residues: CASSIVSGGANTGELFF. The CDR3 DNA is TGTGCCAGTAGTATAGTTTCGGGGGGCGCGAACACCGGGGAGCTGTTTTTT. This sequence joins TRBV19 and TRBJ2-2, with D perhaps TRBD2 (7 bases). V was trimmed by 1 base and J by 0 bases, leaving 12 bases between them. This CDR3 has 17 residues. Germline values: CDR1 LNHDA, CDR2 SQIVND (reference sequence). Together with reference TRBV19 and TRBJ2-2, the CDR3 gives the full variable domain: DGGITQSPKYLFRKEGQNVTLSCEQNLNHDAMYWYRQDPGQGLRLIYYSQIVNDFQKGDIAEGYSVSREKKESFPLTVTSAQKNPTAFYLCASSIVSGGANTGELFFGEGSRLTVL.

The chain carries TRBV5-6 and TRBJ1-1, with D perhaps matching TRBD1 (6 bases). The CDR3 is made up of 13 amino acids. Germline V gives CDR1 SGHDT, CDR2 YYEEEE. The V end lost 0 bases, the J end lost 5 bases, and 8 bases lay between the germline ends. CDR3 loop: CASSLEGETEAFF. CDR3 nucleotide sequence: TGTGCCAGCAGCTTGGAGGGGGAAACTGAAGCTTTCTTT.

The genes are TRBV28 and TRBJ2-1; D unresolved. Germline V gene sequence: CDR1 MDHEN, CDR2 SYDVKM. The CDR3 contains 12 residues. V dropped 2 bases and J dropped 8 bases, with 7 bases sitting between them. In nucleotides, the CDR3 is TGTGCCAGCAGTTTAAATGCGGATGAGCAGTTCTTC. It codes for CASSLNADEQFF.